This T cell receptor beta chain was observed in a study of shared clonotypes between healthy human individuals. TCRdb's copy holds only in-frame clones and misses some; the assay was immunoSEQ multiplex PCR. This repertoire shows more than 2 million clones, 85% to 95% found once; its top ten account for more than 1.5%. Positively selected for CCR7, the CD45RO-negative cells used as naive CD8 cells excluded terminally differentiated effector memory CD45RA+ cells. The germline CDR1 and CDR2 sequences are MNHNS and SASEGT. Trimming stripped 4 bases from V and 7 bases from J, with 10 bases between. This CDR3 comprises 12 residues. Concerning this clone itself: No antigen is known for it.

The study, taken as a whole, reports: A handful of donors held approximately 5% of naive CD4 clonotypes in common.

Sequenced: naive CD8+ T cells from PBMCs. This chain uses TRBV6-1 with TRBJ1-1; D gene ambiguous. The TCR was taken from a man aged 18-30 years in good health. Some clones in this sample may be carry-over from other donors' samples. The CDR3 DNA reads TGTGCCAGCAGTGTGGAGCGAAATGAAGCTTTCTTT. Translated: CASSVERNEAFF.